The source of this T cell receptor (beta chain) is a study of T cell responses to AZD1222 COVID-19 vaccine. The CDR3 runs to 15 residues. V was clipped by 3 bases and J by 0 bases, with 9 bases between them. Germline loops: CDR1 SGHTA, CDR2 FQGNSA. The assay was immunoSEQ multiplex PCR, and TCRdb's table has in-frame clones only and misses some. There are 95,000 to 150,000 clones in the sample; roughly 88% occur only once, and about 29% lies in the top ten. Study-level points and caveats: After the peak T cell response, and only then, were repertoires sampled. Distributed over spike, vaccine-associated CD4 TCRs predominated at 160-218 and 743-854. Only five or six AZD1222 recipients were seropositive at baseline. Two AZD1222 doses significantly raised spike-specific TCR breadth and depth over controls.

This clone was observed once. What it binds is unknown. The chain has TRBV7-2 and TRBJ1-5; tentatively, D is TRBD1 (6 bases). The receptor was derived from an adult who received the AZD1222 COVID-19 vaccine. The sample was peripheral blood, taken 28 days after the second AZD1222 dose. The CDR3 sequence is CASSLDSHSNQPQHF. The CDR3 DNA is TGTGCCAGCAGCTTGGACAGCCATAGCAATCAGCCCCAGCATTTT.